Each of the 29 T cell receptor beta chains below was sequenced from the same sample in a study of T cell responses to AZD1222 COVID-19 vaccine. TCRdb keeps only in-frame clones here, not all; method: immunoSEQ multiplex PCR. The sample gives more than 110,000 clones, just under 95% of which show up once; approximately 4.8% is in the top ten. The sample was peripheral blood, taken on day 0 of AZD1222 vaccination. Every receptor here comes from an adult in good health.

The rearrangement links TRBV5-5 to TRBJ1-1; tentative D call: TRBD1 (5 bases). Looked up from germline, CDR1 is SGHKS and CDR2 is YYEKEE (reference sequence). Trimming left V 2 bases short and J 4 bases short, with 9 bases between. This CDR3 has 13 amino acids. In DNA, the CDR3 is TGTGCCAGCAGCTTCTGGGGGGGCACTGAAGCTTTCTTT. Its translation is CASSFWGGTEAFF.

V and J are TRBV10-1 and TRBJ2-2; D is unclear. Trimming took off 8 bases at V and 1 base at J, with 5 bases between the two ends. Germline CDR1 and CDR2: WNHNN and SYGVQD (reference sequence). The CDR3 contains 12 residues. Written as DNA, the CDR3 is TGCGCCAGCTGCGGGAACACCGGGGAGCTGTTTTTT. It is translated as CASCGNTGELFF.

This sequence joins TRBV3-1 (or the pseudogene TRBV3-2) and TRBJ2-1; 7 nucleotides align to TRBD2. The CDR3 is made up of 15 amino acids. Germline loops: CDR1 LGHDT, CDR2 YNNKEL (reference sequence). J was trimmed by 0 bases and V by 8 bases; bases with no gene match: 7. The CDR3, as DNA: TGTGCCAGCCGGGTGGGGGGGAGCTCCTACAATGAGCAGTTCTTC. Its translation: CASRVGGSSYNEQFF.

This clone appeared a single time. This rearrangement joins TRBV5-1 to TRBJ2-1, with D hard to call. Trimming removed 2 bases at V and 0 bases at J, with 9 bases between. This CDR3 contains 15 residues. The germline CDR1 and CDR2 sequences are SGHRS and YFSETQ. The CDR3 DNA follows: TGCGCCAGCAGCTTAGTACGGAGCTCCTACAATGAGCAGTTCTTC. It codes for CASSLVRSSYNEQFF.

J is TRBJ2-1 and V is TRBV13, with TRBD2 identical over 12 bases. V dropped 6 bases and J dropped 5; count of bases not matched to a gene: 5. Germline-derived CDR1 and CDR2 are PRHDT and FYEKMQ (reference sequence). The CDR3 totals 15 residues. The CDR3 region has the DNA TGTGCCAGCAGACGTAGACTAGCGGGGGACAATGAGCAGTTCTTC. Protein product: CASRRRLAGDNEQFF. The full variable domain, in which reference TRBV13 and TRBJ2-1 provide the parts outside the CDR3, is AAGVIQSPRHLIKEKRETATLKCYPIPRHDTVYWYQQGPGQDPQFLISFYEKMQSDKGSIPDRFSAQQFSDYHSELNMSSLELGDSALYFCASRRRLAGDNEQFFGPGTRLTVL.

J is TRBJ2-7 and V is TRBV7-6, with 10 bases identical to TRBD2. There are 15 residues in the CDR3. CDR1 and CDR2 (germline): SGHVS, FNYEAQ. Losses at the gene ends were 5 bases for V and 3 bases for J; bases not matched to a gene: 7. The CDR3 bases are TGTGCCAGCAGCAACTCACTAGCGGGGCTCTACGAGCAGTACTTC. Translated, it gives CASSNSLAGLYEQYF.

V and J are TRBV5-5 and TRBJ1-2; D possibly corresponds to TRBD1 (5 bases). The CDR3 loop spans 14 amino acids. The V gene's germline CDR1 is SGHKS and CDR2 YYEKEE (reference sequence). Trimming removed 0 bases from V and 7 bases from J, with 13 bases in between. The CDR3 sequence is CASSLAGGVRGYTF. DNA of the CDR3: TGTGCCAGCAGCTTGGCCGGGGGGGTACGTGGCTACACCTTC.

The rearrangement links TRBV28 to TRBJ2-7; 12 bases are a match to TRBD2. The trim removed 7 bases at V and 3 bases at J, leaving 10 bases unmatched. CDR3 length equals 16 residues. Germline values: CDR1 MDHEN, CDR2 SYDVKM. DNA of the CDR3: TGTGCCAGCAATATAAATGGACTAGCGGGGCTCTACGAGCAGTACTTC. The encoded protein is CASNINGLAGLYEQYF. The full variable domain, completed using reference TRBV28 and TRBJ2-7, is DVKVTQSSRYLVKRTGEKVFLECVQDMDHENMFWYRQDPGLGLRLIYFSYDVKMKEKGDIPEGYSVSREKKERFSLILESASTNQTSMYLCASNINGLAGLYEQYFGPGTRLTVT.

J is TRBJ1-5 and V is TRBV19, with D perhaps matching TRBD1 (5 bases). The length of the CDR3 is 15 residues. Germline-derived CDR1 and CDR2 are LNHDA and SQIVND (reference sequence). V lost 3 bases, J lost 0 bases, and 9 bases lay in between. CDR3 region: CASSMGRISNQPQHF. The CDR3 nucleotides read TGTGCCAGTAGTATGGGACGGATTAGCAATCAGCCCCAGCATTTT.

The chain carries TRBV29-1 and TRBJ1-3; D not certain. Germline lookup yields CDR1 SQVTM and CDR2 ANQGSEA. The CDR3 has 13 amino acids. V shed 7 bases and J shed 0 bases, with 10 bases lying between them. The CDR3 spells CSAALSSGNTIYF. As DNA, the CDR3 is TGCAGCGCGGCCCTTAGCTCTGGAAACACCATATATTTT. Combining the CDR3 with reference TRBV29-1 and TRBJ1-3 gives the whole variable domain SAVISQKPSRDICQRGTSLTIQCQVDSQVTMMFWYRQQPGQSLTLIATANQGSEATYESGFVIDKFPISRPNLTFSTLTVSNMSPEDSSIYLCSAALSSGNTIYFGEGSWLTVV.

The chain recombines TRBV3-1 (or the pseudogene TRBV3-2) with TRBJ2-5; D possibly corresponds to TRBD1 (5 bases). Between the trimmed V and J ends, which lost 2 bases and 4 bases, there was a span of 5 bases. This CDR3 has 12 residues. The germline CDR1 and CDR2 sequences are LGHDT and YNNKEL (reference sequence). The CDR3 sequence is CASSQRGETQYF. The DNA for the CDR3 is TGTGCCAGCAGCCAAAGGGGAGAGACCCAGTACTTC.

CDR3 coding DNA: TGTGCCAGCAGCTTGGGACAGGGGAACACTGAAGCTTTCTTT. Amino acid sequence: CASSLGQGNTEAFF. The chain carries TRBV11-3 and TRBJ1-1; the match to TRBD1 covers 9 bases. Germline trimming cut 3 bases from V and 1 base from J; bases unmatched to any gene: 0. The CDR3 extends over 14 amino acids. CDR1 and CDR2 from the germline V gene are SGHNT and YENEEA.

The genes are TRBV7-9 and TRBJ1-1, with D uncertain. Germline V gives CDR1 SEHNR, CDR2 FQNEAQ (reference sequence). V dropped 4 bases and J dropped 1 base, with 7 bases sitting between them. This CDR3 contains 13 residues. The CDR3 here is CASSSVGNTEAFF. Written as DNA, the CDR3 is TGTGCCAGCAGCTCCGTAGGGAACACTGAAGCTTTCTTT.

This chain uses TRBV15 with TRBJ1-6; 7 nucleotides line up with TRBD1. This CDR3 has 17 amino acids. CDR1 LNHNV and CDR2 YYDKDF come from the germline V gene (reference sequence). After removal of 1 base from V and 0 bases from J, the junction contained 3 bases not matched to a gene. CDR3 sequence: CATSRVRDSSYNSPLHF. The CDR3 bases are TGTGCCACCAGCAGAGTCCGGGACAGCTCCTATAATTCACCCCTCCACTTT.

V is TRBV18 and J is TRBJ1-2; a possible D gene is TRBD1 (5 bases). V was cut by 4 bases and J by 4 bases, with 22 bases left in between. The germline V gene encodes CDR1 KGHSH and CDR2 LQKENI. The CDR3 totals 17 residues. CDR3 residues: CASSHSGTADGTYGYTF. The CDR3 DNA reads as TGTGCCAGCTCACATTCCGGGACGGCCGACGGTACCTATGGCTACACCTTC.

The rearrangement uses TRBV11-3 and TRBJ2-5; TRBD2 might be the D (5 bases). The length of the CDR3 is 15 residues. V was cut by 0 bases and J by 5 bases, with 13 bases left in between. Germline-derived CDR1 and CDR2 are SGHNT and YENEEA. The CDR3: CASSLDGSRPETQYF. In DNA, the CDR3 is TGTGCCAGCAGCTTAGATGGGAGTAGGCCGGAGACCCAGTACTTC.

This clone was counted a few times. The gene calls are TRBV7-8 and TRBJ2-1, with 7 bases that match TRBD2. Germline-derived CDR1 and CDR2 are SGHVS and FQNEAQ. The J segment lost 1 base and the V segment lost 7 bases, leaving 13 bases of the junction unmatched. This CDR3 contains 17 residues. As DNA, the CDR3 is TGTGCCAGCACCGACCCAGCGGGAAAGGGGTCCTACAATGAGCAGTTCTTC. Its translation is CASTDPAGKGSYNEQFF.

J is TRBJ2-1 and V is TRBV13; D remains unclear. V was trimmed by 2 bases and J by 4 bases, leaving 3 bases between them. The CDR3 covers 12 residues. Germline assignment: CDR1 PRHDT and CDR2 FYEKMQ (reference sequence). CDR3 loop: CASSLKYNEQFF. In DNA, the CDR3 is TGTGCCAGCAGCTTAAAATACAATGAGCAGTTCTTC.

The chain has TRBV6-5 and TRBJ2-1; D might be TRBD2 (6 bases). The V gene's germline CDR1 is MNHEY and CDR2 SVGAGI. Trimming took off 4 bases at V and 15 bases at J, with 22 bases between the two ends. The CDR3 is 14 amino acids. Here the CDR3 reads CASSSGLPAFDPFF. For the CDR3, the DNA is TGTGCCAGCAGTTCGGGACTCCCCGCGTTTGATCCGTTCTTC.

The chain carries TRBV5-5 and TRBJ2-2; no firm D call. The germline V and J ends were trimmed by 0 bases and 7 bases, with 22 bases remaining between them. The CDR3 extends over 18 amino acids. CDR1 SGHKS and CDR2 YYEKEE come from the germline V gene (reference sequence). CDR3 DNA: TGTGCCAGCAGCTTGGCCTTTTCGGGCCCCCCGAGGTTCGGGGAGCTGTTTTTT. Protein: CASSLAFSGPPRFGELFF.

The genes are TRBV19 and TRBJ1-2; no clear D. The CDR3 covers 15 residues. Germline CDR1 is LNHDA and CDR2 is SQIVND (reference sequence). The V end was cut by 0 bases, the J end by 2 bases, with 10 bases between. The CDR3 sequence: CASSIDTVVNYGYTF. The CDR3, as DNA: TGTGCCAGTAGTATAGACACGGTTGTAAACTATGGCTACACCTTC.

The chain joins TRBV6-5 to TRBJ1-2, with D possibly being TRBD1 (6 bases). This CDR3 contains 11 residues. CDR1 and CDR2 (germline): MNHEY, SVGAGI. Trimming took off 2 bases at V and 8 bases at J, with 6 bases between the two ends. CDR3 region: CASSYGTGYTF. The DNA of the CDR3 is TGTGCCAGCAGTTACGGGACAGGCTACACCTTC.

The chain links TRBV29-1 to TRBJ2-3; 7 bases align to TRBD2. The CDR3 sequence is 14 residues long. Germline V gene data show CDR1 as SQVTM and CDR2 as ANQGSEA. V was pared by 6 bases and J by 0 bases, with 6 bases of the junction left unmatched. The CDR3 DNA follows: TGCAGCGTAGCTAGCGGATATAGCACAGATACGCAGTATTTT. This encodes CSVASGYSTDTQYF.

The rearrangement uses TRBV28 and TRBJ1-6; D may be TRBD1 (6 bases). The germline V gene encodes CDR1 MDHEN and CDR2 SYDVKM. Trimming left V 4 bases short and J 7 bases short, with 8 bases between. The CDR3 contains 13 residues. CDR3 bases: TGTGCCAGCAGTTACGGACAGAATTCACCCCTCCACTTT. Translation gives CASSYGQNSPLHF.

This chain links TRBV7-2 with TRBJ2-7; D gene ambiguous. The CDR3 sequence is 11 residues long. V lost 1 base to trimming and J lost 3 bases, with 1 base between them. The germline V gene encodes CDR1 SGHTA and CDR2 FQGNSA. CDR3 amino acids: CASSLVYEQYF. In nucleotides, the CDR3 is TGTGCCAGCAGCTTAGTCTACGAGCAGTACTTC.

The chain's CDR3 is CATSTSGGAPDTQYF. In DNA form, the CDR3 reads TGTGCCACCAGCACTAGCGGGGGGGCCCCAGATACGCAGTATTTT. The V call is TRBV24-1, the J call TRBJ2-3; 13 nucleotides line up with TRBD2. The CDR3 is 15 amino acids. The V and J ends lost 7 bases and 4 bases, in that order; junction bases with no gene match: 4. Per the germline V gene, CDR1 is KGHDR and CDR2 is SFDVKD.

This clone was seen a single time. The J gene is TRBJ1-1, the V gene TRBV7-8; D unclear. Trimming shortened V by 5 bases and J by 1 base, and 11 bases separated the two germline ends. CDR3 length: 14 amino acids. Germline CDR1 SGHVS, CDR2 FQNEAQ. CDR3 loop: CASSPRQANTEAFF. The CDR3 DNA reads TGTGCCAGCAGCCCACGGCAGGCGAACACTGAAGCTTTCTTT.

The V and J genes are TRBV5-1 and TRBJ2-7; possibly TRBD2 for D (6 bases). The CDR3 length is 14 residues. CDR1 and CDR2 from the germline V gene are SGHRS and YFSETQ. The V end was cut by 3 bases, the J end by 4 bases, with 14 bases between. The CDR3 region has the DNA TGCGCCAGCAGCTCGGGGGACGGGAAGTACGAGCAGTACTTC. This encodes CASSSGDGKYEQYF.

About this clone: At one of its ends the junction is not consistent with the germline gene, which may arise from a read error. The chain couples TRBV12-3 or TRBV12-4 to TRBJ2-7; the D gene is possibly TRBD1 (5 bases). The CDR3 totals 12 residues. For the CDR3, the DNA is TGTGCCAGCAGTTTAAAGTCTGGACACCGCAACTTC. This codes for CASSLKSGHRNF.